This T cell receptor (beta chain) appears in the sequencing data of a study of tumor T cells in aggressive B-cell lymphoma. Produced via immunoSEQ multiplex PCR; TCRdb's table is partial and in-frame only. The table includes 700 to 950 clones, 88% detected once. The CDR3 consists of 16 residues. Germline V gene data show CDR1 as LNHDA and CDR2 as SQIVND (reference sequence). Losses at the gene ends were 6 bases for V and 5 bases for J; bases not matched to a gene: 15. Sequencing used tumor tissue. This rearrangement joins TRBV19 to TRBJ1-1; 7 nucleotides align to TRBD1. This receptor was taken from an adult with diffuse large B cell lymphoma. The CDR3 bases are TGTGCCAGTAGCTCCCAAGGCACAGGCAGGGGGACTGAAGCTTTCTTT. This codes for CASSSQGTGRGTEAFF.